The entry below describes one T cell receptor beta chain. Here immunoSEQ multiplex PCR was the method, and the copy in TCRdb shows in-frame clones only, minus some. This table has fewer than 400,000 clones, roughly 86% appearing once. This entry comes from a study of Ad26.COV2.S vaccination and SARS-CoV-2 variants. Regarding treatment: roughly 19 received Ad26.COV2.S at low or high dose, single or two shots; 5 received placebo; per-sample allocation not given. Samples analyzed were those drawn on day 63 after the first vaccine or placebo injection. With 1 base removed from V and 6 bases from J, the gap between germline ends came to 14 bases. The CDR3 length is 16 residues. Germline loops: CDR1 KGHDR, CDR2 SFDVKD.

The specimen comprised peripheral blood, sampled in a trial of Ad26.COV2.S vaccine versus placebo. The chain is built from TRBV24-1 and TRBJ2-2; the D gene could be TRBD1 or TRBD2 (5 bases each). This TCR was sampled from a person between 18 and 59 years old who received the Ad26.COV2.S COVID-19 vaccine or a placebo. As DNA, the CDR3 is TGTGCCACCAGTGATTTCTTGTGGGGGTGGTCCGGGGAGCTGTTTTTT. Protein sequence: CATSDFLWGWSGELFF.